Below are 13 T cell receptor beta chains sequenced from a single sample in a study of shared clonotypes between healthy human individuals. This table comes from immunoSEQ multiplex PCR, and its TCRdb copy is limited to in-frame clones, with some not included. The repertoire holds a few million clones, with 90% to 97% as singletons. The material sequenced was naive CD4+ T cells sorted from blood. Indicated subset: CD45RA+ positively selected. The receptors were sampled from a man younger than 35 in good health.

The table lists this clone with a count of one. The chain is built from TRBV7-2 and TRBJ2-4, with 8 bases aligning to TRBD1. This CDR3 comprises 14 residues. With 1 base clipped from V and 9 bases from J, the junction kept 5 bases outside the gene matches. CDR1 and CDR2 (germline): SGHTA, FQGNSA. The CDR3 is CASSLVAGGSIQYF. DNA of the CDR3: TGTGCCAGCAGCTTAGTCGCAGGGGGCAGCATTCAGTACTTC.

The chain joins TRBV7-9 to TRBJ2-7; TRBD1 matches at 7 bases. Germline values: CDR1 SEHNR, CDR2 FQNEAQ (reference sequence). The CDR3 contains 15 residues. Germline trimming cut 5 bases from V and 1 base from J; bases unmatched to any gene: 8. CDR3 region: CASSEPGTASYEQYF. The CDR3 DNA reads TGTGCCAGCAGCGAGCCCGGGACAGCGTCCTACGAGCAGTACTTC. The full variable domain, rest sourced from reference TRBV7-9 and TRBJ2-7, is DTGVSQNPRHKITKRGQNVTFRCDPISEHNRLYWYRQTLGQGPEFLTYFQNEAQLEKSRLLSDRFSAERPKGSFSTLEIQRTEQGDSAMYLCASSEPGTASYEQYFGPGTRLTVT.

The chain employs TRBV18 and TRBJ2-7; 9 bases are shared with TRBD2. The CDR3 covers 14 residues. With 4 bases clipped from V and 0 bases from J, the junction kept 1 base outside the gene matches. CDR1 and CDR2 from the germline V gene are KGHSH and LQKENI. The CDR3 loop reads CASSRTSDSYEQYF. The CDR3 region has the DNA TGTGCCAGCTCACGGACTAGCGACTCCTACGAGCAGTACTTC. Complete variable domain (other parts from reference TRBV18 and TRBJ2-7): NAGVMQNPRHLVRRRGQEARLRCSPMKGHSHVYWYRQLPEEGLKFMVYLQKENIIDESGMPKERFSAEFPKEGPSILRIQQVVRGDSAAYFCASSRTSDSYEQYFGPGTRLTVT.

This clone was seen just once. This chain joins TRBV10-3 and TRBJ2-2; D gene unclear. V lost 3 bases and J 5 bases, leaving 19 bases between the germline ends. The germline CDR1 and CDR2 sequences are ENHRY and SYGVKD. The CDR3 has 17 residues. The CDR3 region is CAISDFDGLRRTGELFF. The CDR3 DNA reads TGTGCCATCAGTGACTTTGATGGTCTAAGGAGAACCGGGGAGCTGTTTTTT.

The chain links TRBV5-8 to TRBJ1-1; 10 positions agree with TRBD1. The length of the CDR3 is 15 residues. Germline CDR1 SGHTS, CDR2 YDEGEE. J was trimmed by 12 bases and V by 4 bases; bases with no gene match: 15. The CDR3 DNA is TGTGCCAGCAGCCCCAGGATTGGGACAGGGGTTATTTCTTTCTTT. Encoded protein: CASSPRIGTGVISFF.

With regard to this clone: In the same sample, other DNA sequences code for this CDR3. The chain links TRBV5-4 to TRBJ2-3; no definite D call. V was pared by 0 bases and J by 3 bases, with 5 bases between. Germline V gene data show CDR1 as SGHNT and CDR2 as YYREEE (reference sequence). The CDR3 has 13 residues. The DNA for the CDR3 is TGTGCCAGCAGCTTGGGGGGAACAGATACGCAGTATTTT. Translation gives CASSLGGTDTQYF.

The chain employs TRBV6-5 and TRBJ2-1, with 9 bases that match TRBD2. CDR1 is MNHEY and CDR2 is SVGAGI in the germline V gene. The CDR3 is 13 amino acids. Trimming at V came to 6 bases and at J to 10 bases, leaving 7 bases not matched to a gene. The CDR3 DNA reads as TGTGCCAGCAGCCCCGGGACTAGCCGCGAGCAGTTCTTC. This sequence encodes CASSPGTSREQFF.

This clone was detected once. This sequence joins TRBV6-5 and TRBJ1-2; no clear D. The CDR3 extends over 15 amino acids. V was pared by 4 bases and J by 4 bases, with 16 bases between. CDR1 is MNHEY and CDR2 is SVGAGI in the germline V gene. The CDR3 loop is CASSLEWGSGYGYTF. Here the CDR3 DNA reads TGTGCCAGCAGTTTAGAGTGGGGTTCTGGCTATGGCTACACCTTC.

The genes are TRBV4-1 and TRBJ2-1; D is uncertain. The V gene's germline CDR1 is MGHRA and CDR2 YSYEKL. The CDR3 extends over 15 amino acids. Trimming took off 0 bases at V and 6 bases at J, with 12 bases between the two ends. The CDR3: CASSQDLRPINEQFF. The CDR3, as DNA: TGCGCCAGCAGCCAAGATCTCAGGCCGATCAATGAGCAGTTCTTC.

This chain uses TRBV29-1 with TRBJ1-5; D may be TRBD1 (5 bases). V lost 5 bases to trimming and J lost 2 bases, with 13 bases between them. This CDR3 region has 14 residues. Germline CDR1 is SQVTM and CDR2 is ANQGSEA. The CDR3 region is CSVQEGRGNQPQHF. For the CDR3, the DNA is TGCAGCGTTCAGGAGGGACGGGGCAATCAGCCCCAGCATTTT.

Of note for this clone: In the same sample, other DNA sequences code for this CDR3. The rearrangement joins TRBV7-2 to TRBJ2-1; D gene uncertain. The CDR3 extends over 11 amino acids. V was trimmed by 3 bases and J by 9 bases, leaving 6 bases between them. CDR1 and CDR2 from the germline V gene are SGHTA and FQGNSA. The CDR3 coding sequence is TGTGCCAGCAGCTTGATGGGTGAGCAGTTCTTC. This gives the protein CASSLMGEQFF.

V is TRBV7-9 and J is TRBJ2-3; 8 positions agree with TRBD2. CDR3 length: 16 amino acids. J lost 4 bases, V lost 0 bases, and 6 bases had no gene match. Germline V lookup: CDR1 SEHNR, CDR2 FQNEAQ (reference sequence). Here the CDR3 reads CASSLALAVVADTQYF. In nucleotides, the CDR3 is TGTGCCAGCAGCTTAGCACTAGCGGTTGTGGCAGATACGCAGTATTTT.

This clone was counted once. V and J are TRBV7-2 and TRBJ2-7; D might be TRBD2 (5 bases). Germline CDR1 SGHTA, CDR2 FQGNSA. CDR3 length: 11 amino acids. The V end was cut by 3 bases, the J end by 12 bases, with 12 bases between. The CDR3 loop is CASSLGSGMYF. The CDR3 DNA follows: TGTGCCAGCAGCTTGGGCAGCGGTATGTACTTC.